This TCR beta chain comes out of a study of blood T cell dynamics during melanoma immunotherapy. Profiled with immunoSEQ multiplex PCR; TCRdb holds only in-frame clones, not every one. The profile covers 10,000 to 12,000 clones, with approximately 90% appearing a single time and 5% to 7.5% taken by the ten largest. The V gene lost 5 bases and the J gene lost 0 bases, with 10 bases spanning the gap. The CDR3 sequence is 15 residues long. CDR1 MDHEN and CDR2 SYDVKM come from the germline V gene. Indicated time point: week 3, after first cycle of checkpoint inhibitor. Disease control meant complete response, partial response or stable disease at 12 weeks.

This clonotype was sampled from a human donor with melanoma. Sequenced material: blood, taken from a patient treated with checkpoint blockade. The chain uses TRBV28 and TRBJ1-4, with a possible D match to TRBD1 (5 bases). The CDR3 coding sequence is TGTGCCAGCAGTCTTACAGGAGCAACTAATGAAAAACTGTTTTTT. Encoded protein: CASSLTGATNEKLFF.